This T cell receptor (beta chain) was documented in a study of cytomegalovirus exposure and HLA in healthy donors. Background on the study: In an early release, HLA-typed donors contributed approximately 80 million unique TCR sequences. General study findings and limits: The only immune exposure information that was available was CMV serostatus. Previous analysis showed most TCR beta V segments were productive about 87% or about 30% of the time.

The PCR used 60 Vbeta and 13 Jbeta primers. Clones were read by immunoSEQ multiplex PCR, and TCRdb kept only the in-frame ones, dropping some. The table shows approximately 140,000 clones, with around two thirds occurring only once. With regard to this clone: Its antigen is as yet unknown.

The germline V and J ends were trimmed by 2 bases and 5 bases, with 12 bases remaining between them. The CDR3 has 14 amino acids. Per the germline V gene, CDR1 is KGHSH and CDR2 is LQKENI. Material for sequencing was PBMCs. The rearrangement uses TRBV18 and TRBJ2-5; D perhaps matches TRBD2 (6 bases). This receptor was obtained from a woman between 18 and 30 years old in good health and CMV-seronegative. The CDR3 sequence: CASSPNSGMETQYF. In DNA form, the CDR3 reads TGTGCCAGCTCACCAAATAGCGGCATGGAGACCCAGTACTTC.